The following is a T cell receptor (beta chain) sequence with its context. The specificity of this receptor is unknown. There are no base qualities to consult, and no much larger clone falls within one base. This sample stems from a study of cytotoxic CD8 clonotypes in ibrutinib-treated CLL (dated by TCRdb to about 2021). About the study as a whole: The cohort had 11 relapsed/refractory and some 15 treatment-naive patients; approximately 18 were IGHV unmutated. Partial responses were observed in roughly 24 patients and complete responses in 2; after a median follow-up of 68 months, remission was maintained in around 14 patients and progression was observed in some 12. The response samples were drawn at a median of approximately 11 months into treatment, with a range of roughly 6 to 36 months. On average, each sample yielded around 250,000 productive templates and 94,082 productive rearrangements. Of the 85 to 90 participants in the trial, about two dozen had longitudinal samples available. Cryopreserved peripheral blood mononuclear cells were obtained before treatment, at response, and at either sustained remission or disease progression. What the authors observed across the whole study: At ibrutinib response clonality went up, during sustained remission it held steady, and at progression it dropped back toward baseline. Public clonotypes were found to be uncommon and were observed to contract or remain stable during treatment; the increase in clonality was shown to reflect expansion of private clonotypes at ibrutinib response. Baseline clonality exceeded that of age-matched healthy donors and correlated strongly with circulating CD8+ T-cell counts. Sampling times were not matched between patients in sustained remission and patients whose disease was progressing, and lymph node repertoires were not examined.

A MiSeq instrument was used for deep resolution sequencing, which targeted depths ranging from 1 in 1 million up to 1 in 200,000 T cells, with coverage averaging 10x for each clonotype. TCR beta libraries were generated with the immunoSEQ hsTCRB Kit. The study's processing was this. ImmunoSEQ Data Assistant and ImmunoSEQ Analyzer were used for data analysis, and V, D and J genes were assigned according to IMGT definitions. Clonality, which ranges from 0 to 1, was calculated as one minus the normalized Shannon entropy of productive rearrangement frequencies. Only overrepresented clonotypes making up at least 0.05% of each patient's repertoire were included in the public clonotype analysis. Roughly 13 age-matched healthy donor repertoires from immuneACCESS served as clonality controls. TCRdb retrieved this table from immuneACCESS and kept in-frame rearrangements only. Not all clones are present; in checked studies, unresolved V genes account for under half, and no reason is known for the remainder. That table supplies the V and J calls and clone size; D and trimming were determined from the DNA. Counted in this sample were around 310,000 clones; about 77% of them appeared once. The ten top clones hold 6.5% to 8.5% of the sample.

For TCR beta library preparation, 1.5 to 2 micrograms of genomic DNA was extracted from cryopreserved PBMCs. Longitudinal blood samples from CLL patients on ibrutinib monotherapy were analyzed using high-throughput TCR beta sequencing. Patients were enrolled in a phase 2 open-label single-center ibrutinib monotherapy trial. This material consisted of PBMCs, taken before ibrutinib treatment. The receptor's source is a human donor with chronic lymphocytic leukemia.

This receptor has the CDR3 CASSPEGGRAETQYF. DNA sequence: TGTGCCAGCAGCCCCGAGGGGGGCAGGGCTGAGACCCAGTACTTC. In this chain, TRBV5-4 is recombined with TRBJ2-5; the D gene may be TRBD1 or TRBD2, since each aligns over 6 bases. From cysteine to phenylalanine, the CDR3 is 15 amino acids long. Only the CDR3 DNA is retained, 45 bases long and in frame from the first base. The trim is 4 bases for V and 5 bases for J, with a gap of 18 bases between the germline ends. As encoded in the germline V gene (reference sequence), CDR1 is SGHNT while CDR2 is YYREEE.